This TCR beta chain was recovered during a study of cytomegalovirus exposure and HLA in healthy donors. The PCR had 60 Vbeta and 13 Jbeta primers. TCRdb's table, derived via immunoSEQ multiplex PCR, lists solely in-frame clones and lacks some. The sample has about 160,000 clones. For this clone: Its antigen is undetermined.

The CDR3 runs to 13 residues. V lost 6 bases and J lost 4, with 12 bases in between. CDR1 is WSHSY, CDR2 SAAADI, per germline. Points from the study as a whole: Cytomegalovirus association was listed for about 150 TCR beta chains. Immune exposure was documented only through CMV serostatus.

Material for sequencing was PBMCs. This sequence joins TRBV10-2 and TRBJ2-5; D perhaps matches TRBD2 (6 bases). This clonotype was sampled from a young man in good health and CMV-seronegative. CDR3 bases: TGCGCCAGCAGACCGGGACTTGTAGAGACCCAGTACTTC. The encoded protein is CASRPGLVETQYF.